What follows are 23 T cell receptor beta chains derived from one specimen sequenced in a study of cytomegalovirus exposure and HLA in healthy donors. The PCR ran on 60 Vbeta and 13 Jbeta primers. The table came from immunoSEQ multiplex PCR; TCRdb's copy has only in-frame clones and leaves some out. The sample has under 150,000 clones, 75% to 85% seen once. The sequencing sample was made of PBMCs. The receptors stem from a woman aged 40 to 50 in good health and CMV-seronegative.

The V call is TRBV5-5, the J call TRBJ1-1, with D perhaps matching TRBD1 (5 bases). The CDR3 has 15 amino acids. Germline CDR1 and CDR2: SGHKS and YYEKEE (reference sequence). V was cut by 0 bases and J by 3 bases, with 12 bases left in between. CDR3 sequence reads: CASSLEGPPDTEAFF. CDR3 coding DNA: TGTGCCAGCAGCTTGGAGGGGCCACCCGACACTGAAGCTTTCTTT.

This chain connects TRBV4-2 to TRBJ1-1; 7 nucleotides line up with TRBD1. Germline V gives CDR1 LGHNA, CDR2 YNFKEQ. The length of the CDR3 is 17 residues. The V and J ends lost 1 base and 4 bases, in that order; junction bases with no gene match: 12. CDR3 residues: CASSQGPLTGFGTEAFF. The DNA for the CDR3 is TGTGCCAGCAGCCAAGGGCCCTTGACAGGGTTTGGCACTGAAGCTTTCTTT.

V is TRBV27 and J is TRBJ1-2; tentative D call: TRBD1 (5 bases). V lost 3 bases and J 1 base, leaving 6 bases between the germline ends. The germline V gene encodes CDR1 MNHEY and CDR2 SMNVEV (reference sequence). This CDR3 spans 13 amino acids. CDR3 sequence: CASSLGRNYGYTF. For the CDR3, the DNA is TGTGCCAGCAGTTTGGGGCGTAACTATGGCTACACCTTC.

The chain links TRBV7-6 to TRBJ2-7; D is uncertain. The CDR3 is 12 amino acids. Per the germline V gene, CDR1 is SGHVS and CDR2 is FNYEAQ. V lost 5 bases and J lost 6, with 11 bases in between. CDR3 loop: CASSGAEGEQYF. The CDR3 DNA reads TGTGCCAGCAGCGGCGCGGAAGGCGAGCAGTACTTC.

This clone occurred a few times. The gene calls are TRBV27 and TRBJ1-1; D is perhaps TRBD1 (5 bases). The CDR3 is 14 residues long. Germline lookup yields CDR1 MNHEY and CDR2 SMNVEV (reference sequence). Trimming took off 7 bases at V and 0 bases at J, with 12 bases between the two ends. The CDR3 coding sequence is TGTGCCAGCACGGGGGGAAGGATGAACACTGAAGCTTTCTTT. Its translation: CASTGGRMNTEAFF.

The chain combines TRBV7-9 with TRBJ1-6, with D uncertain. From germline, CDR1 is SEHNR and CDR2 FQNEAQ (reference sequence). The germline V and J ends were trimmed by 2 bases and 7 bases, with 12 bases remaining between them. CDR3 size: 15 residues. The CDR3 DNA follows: TGTGCCAGCAGCTTACCCCCGGGTCTCAATTCACCCCTCCACTTT. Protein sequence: CASSLPPGLNSPLHF.

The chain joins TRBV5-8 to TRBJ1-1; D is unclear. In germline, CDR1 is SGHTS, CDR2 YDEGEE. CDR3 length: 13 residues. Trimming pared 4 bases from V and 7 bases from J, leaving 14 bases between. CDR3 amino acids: CASSRRENREAFF. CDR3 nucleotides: TGTGCCAGCAGCCGTCGGGAAAACCGTGAAGCTTTCTTT.

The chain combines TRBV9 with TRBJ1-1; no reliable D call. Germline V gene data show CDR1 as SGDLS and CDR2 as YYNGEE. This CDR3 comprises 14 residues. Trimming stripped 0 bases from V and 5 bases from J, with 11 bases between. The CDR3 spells CASSVGRSGTEAFF. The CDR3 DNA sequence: TGTGCCAGCAGCGTAGGACGGTCAGGAACTGAAGCTTTCTTT.

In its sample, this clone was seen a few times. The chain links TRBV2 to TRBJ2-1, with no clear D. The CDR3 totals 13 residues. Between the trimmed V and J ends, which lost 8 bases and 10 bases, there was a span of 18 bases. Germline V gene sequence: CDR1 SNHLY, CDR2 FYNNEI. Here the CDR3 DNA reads TGTGCCAGCGGGCTATCCTGGCTCCGGGAGCAGTTCTTC. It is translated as CASGLSWLREQFF.

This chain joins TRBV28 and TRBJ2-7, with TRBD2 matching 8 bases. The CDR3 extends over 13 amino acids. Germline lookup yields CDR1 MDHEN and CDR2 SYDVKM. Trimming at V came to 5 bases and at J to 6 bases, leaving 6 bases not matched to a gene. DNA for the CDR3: TGTGCCAGCAGTCCCCCGGGGGGGGGCGAGCAGTACTTC. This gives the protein CASSPPGGGEQYF. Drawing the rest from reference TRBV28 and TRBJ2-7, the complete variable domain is DVKVTQSSRYLVKRTGEKVFLECVQDMDHENMFWYRQDPGLGLRLIYFSYDVKMKEKGDIPEGYSVSREKKERFSLILESASTNQTSMYLCASSPPGGGEQYFGPGTRLTVT.

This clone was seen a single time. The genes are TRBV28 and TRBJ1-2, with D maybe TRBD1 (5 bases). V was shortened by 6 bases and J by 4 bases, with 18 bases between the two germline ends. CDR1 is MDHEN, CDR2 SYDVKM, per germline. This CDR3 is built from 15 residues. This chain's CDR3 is CASRRGGGSGYGYTF. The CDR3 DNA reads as TGTGCCAGCAGACGTGGGGGGGGGTCGGGCTATGGCTACACCTTC.

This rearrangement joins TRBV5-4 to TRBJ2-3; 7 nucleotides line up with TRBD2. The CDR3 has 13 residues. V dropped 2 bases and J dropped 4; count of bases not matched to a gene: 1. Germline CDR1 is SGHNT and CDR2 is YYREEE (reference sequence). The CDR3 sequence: CASSLAGPDTQYF. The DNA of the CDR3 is TGTGCCAGCAGCTTAGCGGGGCCAGATACGCAGTATTTT.

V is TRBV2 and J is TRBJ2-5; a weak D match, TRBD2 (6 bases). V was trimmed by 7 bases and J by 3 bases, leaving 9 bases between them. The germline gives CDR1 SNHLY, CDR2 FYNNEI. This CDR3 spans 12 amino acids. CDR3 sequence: CASNRGEETQYF. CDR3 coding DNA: TGTGCCAGCAATCGCGGGGAAGAGACCCAGTACTTC.

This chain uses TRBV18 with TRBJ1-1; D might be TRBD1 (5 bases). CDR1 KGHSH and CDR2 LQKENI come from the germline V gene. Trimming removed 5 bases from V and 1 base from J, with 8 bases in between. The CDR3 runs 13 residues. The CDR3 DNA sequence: TGTGCCAGCTCAACCCAGGGGAACACTGAAGCTTTCTTT. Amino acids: CASSTQGNTEAFF.

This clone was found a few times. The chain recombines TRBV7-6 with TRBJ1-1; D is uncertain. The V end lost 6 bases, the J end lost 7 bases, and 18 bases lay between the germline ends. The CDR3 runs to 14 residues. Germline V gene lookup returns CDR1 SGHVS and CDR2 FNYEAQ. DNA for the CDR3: TGTGCCAGCAGTGAATATGGAGGGTCCGATGAAGCTTTCTTT. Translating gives CASSEYGGSDEAFF.

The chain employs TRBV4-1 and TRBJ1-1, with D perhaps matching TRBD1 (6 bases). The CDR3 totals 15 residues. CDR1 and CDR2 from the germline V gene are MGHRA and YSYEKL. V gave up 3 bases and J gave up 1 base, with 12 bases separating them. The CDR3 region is CASSQSGGANTEAFF. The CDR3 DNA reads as TGCGCCAGCAGCCAGTCCGGGGGGGCGAACACTGAAGCTTTCTTT.

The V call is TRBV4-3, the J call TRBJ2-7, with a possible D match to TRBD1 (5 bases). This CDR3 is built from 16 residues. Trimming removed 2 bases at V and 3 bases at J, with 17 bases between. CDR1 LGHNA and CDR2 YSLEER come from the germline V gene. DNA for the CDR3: TGCGCCAGCAGCCAAACGACACCCCCAAGGGGCTACGAGCAGTACTTC. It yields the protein CASSQTTPPRGYEQYF.

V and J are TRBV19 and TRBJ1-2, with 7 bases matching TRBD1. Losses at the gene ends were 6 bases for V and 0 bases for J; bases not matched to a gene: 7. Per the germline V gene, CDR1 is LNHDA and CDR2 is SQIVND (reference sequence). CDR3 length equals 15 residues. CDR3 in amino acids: CASREQGNANYGYTF. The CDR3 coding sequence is TGTGCCAGTAGGGAACAGGGGAATGCTAACTATGGCTACACCTTC.

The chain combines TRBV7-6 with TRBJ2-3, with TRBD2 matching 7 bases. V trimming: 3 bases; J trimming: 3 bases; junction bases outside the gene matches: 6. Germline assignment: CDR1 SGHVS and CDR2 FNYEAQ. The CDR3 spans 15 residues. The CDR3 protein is CASSFQTSPTDTQYF. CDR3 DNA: TGTGCCAGCAGCTTTCAGACTAGCCCGACAGATACGCAGTATTTT.

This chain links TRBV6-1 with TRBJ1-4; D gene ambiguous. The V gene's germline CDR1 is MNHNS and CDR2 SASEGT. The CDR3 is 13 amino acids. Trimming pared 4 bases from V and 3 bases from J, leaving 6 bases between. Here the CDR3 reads CASSGASNEKLFF. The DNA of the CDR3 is TGTGCCAGCAGTGGGGCCTCTAATGAAAAACTGTTTTTT.

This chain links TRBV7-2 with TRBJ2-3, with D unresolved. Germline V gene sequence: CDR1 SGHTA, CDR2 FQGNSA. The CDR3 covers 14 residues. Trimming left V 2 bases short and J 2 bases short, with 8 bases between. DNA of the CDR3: TGTGCCAGCAGCTTACCAGGTACCACAGATACGCAGTATTTT. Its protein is CASSLPGTTDTQYF.

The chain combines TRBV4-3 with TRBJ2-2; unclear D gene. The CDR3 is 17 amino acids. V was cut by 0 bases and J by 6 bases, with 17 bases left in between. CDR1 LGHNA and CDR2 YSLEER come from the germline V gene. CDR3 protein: CASSQDGSEPSPGELFF. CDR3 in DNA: TGCGCCAGCAGCCAAGATGGAAGCGAACCGTCTCCCGGGGAGCTGTTTTTT.

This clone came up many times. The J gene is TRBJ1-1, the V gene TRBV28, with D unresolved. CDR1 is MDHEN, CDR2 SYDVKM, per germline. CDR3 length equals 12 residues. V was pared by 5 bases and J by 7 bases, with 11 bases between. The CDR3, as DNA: TGTGCCAGCAGTCGATTATTCGGTGAAGCTTTCTTT. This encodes CASSRLFGEAFF.